This T cell receptor (beta chain) was recovered during a study of cytomegalovirus exposure and HLA in healthy donors. Whole-study findings and limits: In a later analysis, first-cohort TCR clusters were found to tend to co-occur in the 130 or so validation repertoires.

Sequencing used immunoSEQ multiplex PCR; TCRdb keeps in-frame clones, though not all of them. The data show 250,000 to 300,000 clones, with about 86% seen just once and 0.9% to 1.1% held by the top ten. Germline assignment: CDR1 SQVTM and CDR2 ANQGSEA. The CDR3 loop spans 13 amino acids. As to this clone: Antigen: not known.

Sequencing was done on a sample of PBMCs. The sequence derives from a young woman in good health and CMV-seronegative. The gene calls are TRBV29-1 and TRBJ1-1; D is perhaps TRBD1 (6 bases). Here the CDR3 reads CSGRRGQNTEAFF. The CDR3 DNA follows: TGCAGTGGGAGGCGGGGGCAGAACACTGAAGCTTTCTTT.